The 15 T cell receptor beta chains listed next were all sequenced from one sample in a study of cytomegalovirus exposure and HLA in healthy donors. The PCR used 60 Vbeta and 13 Jbeta primers. Here immunoSEQ multiplex PCR was the method, and the copy in TCRdb shows in-frame clones only, minus some. This repertoire shows fewer than 200,000 clones, around 83% found once; its top ten account for 1.6%. The specimen sequenced was PBMCs. These receptors were collected from a man aged 45-65 years in good health and CMV-seronegative.

The gene calls are TRBV9 and TRBJ1-1, with D possibly matching TRBD1 (6 bases). CDR3 length equals 15 residues. V was shortened by 4 bases and J by 3 bases, with 16 bases between the two germline ends. CDR1 and CDR2 (germline): SGDLS, YYNGEE. CDR3 coding DNA: TGTGCCAGCAGCCTAGCAGGGGCAGGAGACACTGAAGCTTTCTTT. It is translated as CASSLAGAGDTEAFF. Combining the CDR3 with reference TRBV9 and TRBJ1-1 gives the whole variable domain DSGVTQTPKHLITATGQRVTLRCSPRSGDLSVYWYQQSLDQGLQFLIQYYNGEERAKGNILERFSAQQFPDLHSELNLSSLELGDSALYFCASSLAGAGDTEAFFGQGTRLTVV.

The V call is TRBV11-2, the J call TRBJ2-5, with 7 nucleotides matching TRBD1. J lost 3 bases, V lost 5 bases, and 6 bases had no gene match. CDR3 length: 14 residues. Germline assignment: CDR1 SGHAT and CDR2 FQNNGV. The CDR3 loop is CASSINRGEETQYF. CDR3 nucleotides: TGTGCCAGCAGCATAAACAGGGGTGAAGAGACCCAGTACTTC. Looking up the rest from reference TRBV11-2 and TRBJ2-5 gives the full variable domain: EAGVAQSPRYKIIEKRQSVAFWCNPISGHATLYWYQQILGQGPKLLIQFQNNGVVDDSQLPKDRFSAERLKGVDSTLKIQPAKLEDSAVYLCASSINRGEETQYFGPGTRLLVL.

V is TRBV6-1 and J is TRBJ1-6; D is ambiguous. Germline assignment: CDR1 MNHNS and CDR2 SASEGT. The V end lost 4 bases, the J end lost 7 bases, and 11 bases lay between the germline ends. The CDR3 length is 14 residues. CDR3: CASSGRVGNSPLHF. Written as DNA, the CDR3 is TGTGCCAGCAGTGGGAGGGTTGGAAATTCACCCCTCCACTTT.

The table lists this clone with a few counts. The chain uses TRBV6-5 and TRBJ2-7; 10 nucleotides agree with TRBD1. Germline lookup yields CDR1 MNHEY and CDR2 SVGAGI. The CDR3 sequence is 15 residues long. The V gene end was trimmed by 0 bases and the J gene end by 3 bases; junction bases not matched to a gene: 2. The chain's CDR3 is CASSYSGQGNYEQYF. The CDR3 DNA reads TGTGCCAGCAGTTACTCGGGACAGGGGAACTACGAGCAGTACTTC.

This chain connects TRBV25-1 to TRBJ1-1; possible D gene TRBD1, 5 bases. V dropped 0 bases and J dropped 4 bases, with 21 bases sitting between them. CDR3 length equals 18 residues. Germline lookup yields CDR1 MGHDK and CDR2 SYGVNS. CDR3 DNA: TGTGCCAGCAGTGAATACGTGGGGGGAATCGGAAGGTCCACTGAAGCTTTCTTT. Protein: CASSEYVGGIGRSTEAFF.

The CDR3 nucleotides read TGTGCCAGCAGCTTACACAGCCTTCGATTCCAAGAGACCCAGTACTTC. Protein: CASSLHSLRFQETQYF. The V gene is TRBV7-9, the J gene TRBJ2-5, with unresolved D. The CDR3 contains 16 residues. The V end lost 2 bases, the J end lost 1 base, and 14 bases lay between the germline ends. CDR1 is SEHNR and CDR2 is FQNEAQ in the germline V gene (reference sequence).

The chain links TRBV19 to TRBJ2-3; D unclear. CDR3 length: 15 residues. Per the germline V gene, CDR1 is LNHDA and CDR2 is SQIVND (reference sequence). V dropped 7 bases and J dropped 0 bases, with 14 bases sitting between them. CDR3 in DNA: TGTGCCAGTACTCTAGTAGGCAGAAGCACAGATACGCAGTATTTT. Translated: CASTLVGRSTDTQYF.

This chain uses TRBV19 with TRBJ1-4; 7 nucleotides line up with TRBD1. There are 15 residues in the CDR3. The V gene end was trimmed by 6 bases and the J gene end by 4 bases; junction bases not matched to a gene: 8. Looked up from germline, CDR1 is LNHDA and CDR2 is SQIVND (reference sequence). The CDR3, as DNA: TGTGCCAGTAGAAGCCTACAGGGGTTTAATGAAAAACTGTTTTTT. Its translation: CASRSLQGFNEKLFF.

The chain links TRBV6-5 to TRBJ1-2; no clear D. The CDR3 covers 13 residues. The V end was cut by 6 bases, the J end by 4 bases, with 12 bases between. Germline loops: CDR1 MNHEY, CDR2 SVGAGI. The CDR3 is CASRANSLYGYTF. CDR3 sequence (DNA): TGTGCCAGCAGAGCTAACTCCCTCTATGGCTACACCTTC.

V and J are TRBV10-3 and TRBJ2-7, with 7 bases that match TRBD1. Germline loops: CDR1 ENHRY, CDR2 SYGVKD. V shed 6 bases, J shed 6 bases, and the junction held 11 bases outside the gene matches. CDR3 length equals 14 residues. CDR3 coding DNA: TGTGCCATCAGCTCGGGACAGACCGTTTTCGAGCAGTACTTC. Protein sequence: CAISSGQTVFEQYF.

The J gene is TRBJ1-4, the V gene TRBV18; 7 nucleotides align to TRBD1. This CDR3 is built from 16 residues. Germline CDR1 is KGHSH and CDR2 is LQKENI. Trimming took 3 bases from V and 8 from J; bases not matched to a gene: 12. CDR3 sequence: CASSPDSGGIGEKLFF. As DNA, the CDR3 is TGTGCCAGCTCACCCGATTCAGGGGGAATAGGAGAAAAACTGTTTTTT.

The rearrangement uses TRBV6-5 and TRBJ2-7, with D possibly matching TRBD2 (7 bases). CDR1 and CDR2 from the germline V gene are MNHEY and SVGAGI. The CDR3 has 15 residues. Deletions cut 2 bases from V and 7 bases from J, with 18 bases between. The DNA of the CDR3 is TGTGCCAGCAGTTACCCCGAGGGGGGGAGGTGGGAGCAGTACTTC. Its translation is CASSYPEGGRWEQYF.

This clone was counted a single time. This rearrangement joins TRBV11-2 to TRBJ2-5; tentative D call: TRBD2 (6 bases). Trimming removed 5 bases from V and 0 bases from J, with 13 bases in between. The CDR3 length is 15 residues. Germline CDR1 is SGHAT and CDR2 is FQNNGV. For the CDR3, the DNA is TGTGCCAGCAGCCCAGGCCTAGCGCACCAAGAGACCCAGTACTTC. It specifies CASSPGLAHQETQYF.

V usage is TRBV28 and J usage is TRBJ1-5; perhaps TRBD1 as D (5 bases). The CDR3 loop spans 15 amino acids. Trimming left V 1 base short and J 7 bases short, with 14 bases between. The germline V gene has CDR1 MDHEN and CDR2 SYDVKM. The CDR3 DNA sequence: TGTGCCAGCAGTTTATTTATCCCCTCAGGGCAGCCCCAGCATTTT. Amino acids: CASSLFIPSGQPQHF.

This clone turned up a few times. V is TRBV9 and J is TRBJ2-3; perhaps TRBD1 as D (6 bases). The CDR3 is 18 amino acids. Trimming removed 7 bases from V and 0 bases from J, with 24 bases in between. Germline assignment: CDR1 SGDLS and CDR2 YYNGEE. The CDR3 bases are TGTGCCAGCGCCACAAAGCCCGGGACAAAATTAAGCACAGATACGCAGTATTTT. Protein product: CASATKPGTKLSTDTQYF.